The 25 T cell receptor beta chains in this list originate from one sample, sequenced in a study of cytomegalovirus exposure and HLA in healthy donors. This PCR relied on a set of 60 Vbeta primers and 13 Jbeta primers. The repertoire was sequenced with immunoSEQ multiplex PCR; TCRdb's copy has only in-frame clones and lacks some. This sample's table reports just under 90,000 clones. What was sequenced was PBMCs. All receptors derive from a girl under 18 in good health and CMV-seropositive.

The chain uses TRBV5-4 and TRBJ2-7; the D gene is possibly TRBD2 (5 bases). This CDR3 has 14 residues. Per the germline V gene, CDR1 is SGHNT and CDR2 is YYREEE (reference sequence). V lost 4 bases to trimming and J lost 10 bases, with 21 bases between them. CDR3 nucleotide sequence: TGTGCCAGCAGCCGGCCGGGGTACACGAGCCGTCAGTACTTC. It translates to CASSRPGYTSRQYF.

V gene TRBV9 combines with J gene TRBJ2-1; 10 bases align to TRBD2. From germline, CDR1 is SGDLS and CDR2 YYNGEE. The CDR3 is 15 residues long. V lost 2 bases to trimming and J lost 4 bases; unmatched junction nucleotides: 3. The CDR3 sequence is CASSVPSGGYNEQFF. The CDR3 DNA reads TGTGCCAGCAGCGTTCCTAGCGGGGGTTACAATGAGCAGTTCTTC.

CDR3 amino acids: CASSGGDGASFGSPLHF. The CDR3 DNA sequence: TGCGCCAGCAGCGGAGGGGACGGAGCCTCCTTTGGTTCACCCCTCCACTTT. This chain links TRBV5-1 with TRBJ1-6; D is possibly TRBD1 (5 bases). The V gene lost 4 bases and the J gene lost 9 bases, with 23 bases spanning the gap. This CDR3 spans 17 amino acids. CDR1 is SGHRS and CDR2 is YFSETQ in the germline V gene.

This chain links TRBV7-3 with TRBJ2-2; 16 nucleotides line up with TRBD2. This CDR3 is 17 amino acids long. V trimming: 3 bases; J trimming: 4 bases; junction bases outside the gene matches: 2. The germline V gene encodes CDR1 SGHTA and CDR2 FQGTGA. Written as DNA, the CDR3 is TGTGCCAGCAGCTTGGGACTAGCGGGGGGGCCCACCGGGGAGCTGTTTTTT. Translating gives CASSLGLAGGPTGELFF.

The chain links TRBV4-1 to TRBJ1-1; D is unclear. The CDR3 has 14 amino acids. Trimming took 6 bases from V and 1 from J, leaving 12 bases between them. Germline lookup yields CDR1 MGHRA and CDR2 YSYEKL. The CDR3 protein is CASRSGTTNTEAFF. CDR3 nucleotides: TGCGCCAGCAGGTCCGGTACTACGAACACTGAAGCTTTCTTT.

The chain employs TRBV6-5 and TRBJ2-3; D possibly corresponds to TRBD1 (5 bases). CDR3 length: 13 residues. The germline V gene encodes CDR1 MNHEY and CDR2 SVGAGI. Trimming pared 3 bases from V and 3 bases from J, leaving 7 bases between. The CDR3 DNA follows: TGTGCCAGCAGTTATCAGGGAACAGATACGCAGTATTTT. Amino acids: CASSYQGTDTQYF.

This chain links TRBV6-5 with TRBJ1-2; a possible D gene is TRBD1 (6 bases). V lost 6 bases and J lost 8, with 16 bases in between. This CDR3 region has 13 residues. The germline V gene has CDR1 MNHEY and CDR2 SVGAGI. The CDR3 reads CASSQGNVGGYTF. Written as DNA, the CDR3 is TGTGCCAGCAGCCAGGGGAATGTGGGAGGCTACACCTTC.

On this clone: A read error may produce the germline difference seen at one junction end. V gene TRBV6-1 combines with J gene TRBJ2-5; TRBD1 matches 8 bases. The CDR3 has 15 amino acids. Germline V gene lookup returns CDR1 MNHNS and CDR2 SASEGT. CDR3 bases: TGTGCCAGCAGTGAGGCAGGGGGCTCGGGAGAGAACCAGTACTTC. Translating gives CASSEAGGSGENQYF.

The chain uses TRBV5-4 and TRBJ2-7, with 10 bases lining up with TRBD1. Germline V CDR1 and CDR2: SGHNT, YYREEE (reference sequence). This CDR3 is built from 17 residues. J lost 3 bases, V lost 4 bases, and 13 bases had no gene match. The CDR3 reads CASSPGYVRDRGYEQYF. The CDR3 DNA reads TGTGCCAGCAGCCCAGGTTATGTTCGGGACAGGGGCTACGAGCAGTACTTC.

This sequence joins TRBV29-1 and TRBJ1-1; D may be TRBD1 (6 bases). Germline CDR1 and CDR2: SQVTM and ANQGSEA. V shed 1 base and J shed 0 bases, with 12 bases lying between them. This CDR3 spans 15 amino acids. The CDR3: CSVEGVKGVNTEAFF. The CDR3 DNA is TGCAGCGTTGAAGGGGTAAAGGGGGTGAACACTGAAGCTTTCTTT.

The chain employs TRBV5-1 and TRBJ2-7; TRBD1 aligns across 9 bases. This CDR3 region has 14 residues. Germline CDR1 is SGHRS and CDR2 is YFSETQ. With 4 bases clipped from V and 3 bases from J, the junction kept 5 bases outside the gene matches. The CDR3 is CASSPGTGNYEQYF. CDR3 DNA: TGCGCCAGCAGCCCGGGGACAGGGAACTACGAGCAGTACTTC.

DNA of the CDR3: TGTGCCAGCACCCAACTGGGGTCACAGGGAGTAGCTTCACCCCTCCACTTT. Translating it yields CASTQLGSQGVASPLHF. V is TRBV28 and J is TRBJ1-6; tentatively, D is TRBD1 (6 bases). Per germline, CDR1 MDHEN and CDR2 SYDVKM. The V end lost 7 bases, the J end lost 9 bases, and 25 bases lay between the germline ends. CDR3 length: 17 residues. Looking up the rest from reference TRBV28 and TRBJ1-6 gives the full variable domain: DVKVTQSSRYLVKRTGEKVFLECVQDMDHENMFWYRQDPGLGLRLIYFSYDVKMKEKGDIPEGYSVSREKKERFSLILESASTNQTSMYLCASTQLGSQGVASPLHFGNGTRLTVT.

The rearrangement links TRBV18 to TRBJ2-2; D not resolved. The CDR3 is 12 residues long. From germline, CDR1 is KGHSH and CDR2 LQKENI. The V gene lost 3 bases and the J gene lost 3 bases, with 2 bases spanning the gap. CDR3 in amino acids: CASSPYTGELFF. CDR3 nucleotide sequence: TGTGCCAGCTCACCCTACACCGGGGAGCTGTTTTTT.

V usage is TRBV18 and J usage is TRBJ2-7; 7 positions match TRBD2. The V gene's germline CDR1 is KGHSH and CDR2 LQKENI. This CDR3 has 15 amino acids. With V trimmed by 3 bases and J by 2 bases, 7 bases remained unmatched. Here the CDR3 DNA reads TGTGCCAGCTCACCGGGGAGGGATTTCGCCTACGAGCAGTACGTC. Amino acids: CASSPGRDFAYEQYV.

CDR3 sequence: CASSFTGDEQFF. The CDR3 DNA reads TGCGCCAGCAGCTTTACAGGCGATGAGCAGTTCTTC. The chain links TRBV5-1 to TRBJ2-1; weak D call: TRBD1 (5 bases). V gave up 2 bases and J gave up 8 bases, with 8 bases separating them. Per the germline V gene, CDR1 is SGHRS and CDR2 is YFSETQ. The CDR3 loop spans 12 amino acids.

The chain carries TRBV9 and TRBJ2-7; D perhaps matches TRBD2 (7 bases). The V end was cut by 0 bases, the J end by 0 bases, with 10 bases between. This CDR3 is built from 15 residues. Germline-derived CDR1 and CDR2 are SGDLS and YYNGEE. The CDR3 nucleotides are TGTGCCAGCAGCGTAGAGGGGGGGCCCTCCTACGAGCAGTACTTC. It codes for CASSVEGGPSYEQYF.

The rearrangement uses TRBV4-1 and TRBJ1-6; D is unresolved. The length of the CDR3 is 16 residues. Trimming removed 1 base at V and 0 bases at J, with 7 bases between. The germline V gene has CDR1 MGHRA and CDR2 YSYEKL. For the CDR3, the DNA is TGCGCCAGCAGCCAAGTGTGGAGCTCCTATAATTCACCCCTCCACTTT. It yields the protein CASSQVWSSYNSPLHF.

V usage is TRBV29-1 and J usage is TRBJ1-1, with 7 nucleotides matching TRBD1. The CDR3 is 18 amino acids. The germline CDR1 and CDR2 sequences are SQVTM and ANQGSEA. Germline trimming cut 0 bases from V and 0 bases from J; bases unmatched to any gene: 13. This CDR3 reads CSVEDLETGNIMNTEAFF. The CDR3 DNA sequence: TGCAGCGTTGAAGATCTGGAGACAGGGAATATAATGAACACTGAAGCTTTCTTT.

V gene TRBV7-6 combines with J gene TRBJ2-1, with 7 bases fitting TRBD2. The trim removed 8 bases at V and 10 bases at J, leaving 8 bases unmatched. The length of the CDR3 is 12 residues. Germline V gives CDR1 SGHVS, CDR2 FNYEAQ. CDR3 DNA sequence: TGTGCCAGCGGGGGGGAACGGGAGGAGCAGTTCTTC. Translated: CASGGEREEQFF.

The chain recombines TRBV6-1 with TRBJ1-5, with no clear D. Trimming left V 2 bases short and J 8 bases short, with 16 bases between. This CDR3 has 15 residues. CDR1 is MNHNS and CDR2 is SASEGT in the germline V gene. Here the CDR3 DNA reads TGTGCCAGCAGTGAAATGCTGACAAATTCGAAGCCCCAGCATTTT. This codes for CASSEMLTNSKPQHF.

The gene calls are TRBV7-6 and TRBJ1-2; possibly TRBD1 for D (5 bases). The CDR3 runs 15 residues. V dropped 0 bases and J dropped 4 bases, with 12 bases sitting between them. Germline lookup yields CDR1 SGHVS and CDR2 FNYEAQ. The CDR3 sequence is CASSLATEDGYGYTF. CDR3 coding DNA: TGTGCCAGCAGCTTAGCGACAGAGGACGGCTATGGCTACACCTTC.

The gene calls are TRBV19 and TRBJ2-1; possibly TRBD1 for D (6 bases). CDR3 size: 18 residues. Trimming pared 8 bases from V and 5 bases from J, leaving 28 bases between. Germline assignment: CDR1 LNHDA and CDR2 SQIVND (reference sequence). Written as DNA, the CDR3 is TGTGCCAGTCAACCGGGACAAAACGAATTAGAAGCTCACAATGAGCAGTTCTTC. It codes for CASQPGQNELEAHNEQFF.

V and J are TRBV11-2 and TRBJ1-2; D perhaps matches TRBD1 (5 bases). The germline V and J ends were trimmed by 1 base and 4 bases, with 13 bases remaining between them. Germline V CDR1 and CDR2: SGHAT, FQNNGV. The CDR3 covers 15 residues. The CDR3 DNA reads as TGTGCCAGCAGCTTAGGGGACTCTTCCCCCTATGGCTACACCTTC. Protein sequence: CASSLGDSSPYGYTF.

CDR3 DNA: TGCGCCAGCAGCCAAGATCCCGCCACAAGGGTCGGAGGAGCTTTCTTT. Its protein product is CASSQDPATRVGGAFF. The V call is TRBV4-1, the J call TRBJ1-1; D unresolved. The germline V gene encodes CDR1 MGHRA and CDR2 YSYEKL. V lost 0 bases and J 10 bases, leaving 21 bases between the germline ends. This CDR3 comprises 16 residues.

V and J are TRBV28 and TRBJ2-7, with 11 positions matching TRBD2. The CDR3 contains 15 residues. Looked up from germline, CDR1 is MDHEN and CDR2 is SYDVKM. CDR3 nucleotide sequence: TGTGCCAGCAGCCCCGGGACTAGCGGATACTACGAGCAGTTCGTC. Protein sequence: CASSPGTSGYYEQFV.